Listed here are 23 T cell receptor beta chains from one sample, sequenced in a study of type 1 regulatory T cells. Study-level points and caveats: Type 1 regulatory T cells had a more restricted TCR repertoire than non-type 1 regulatory T cells.

No antigen has been assigned to these receptors. TCRdb re-called the reads through MiXCR, storing one row per CDR3 protein. The sample has about 71,000 distinct CDR3 sequences; under 25% are singletons. The sample was cultured type 1 regulatory T (Tr1) cells, either the whole culture or a sorted fraction (not recorded which). The receptors were sampled from a human donor in good health.

The chain carries TRBV20-1 and TRBJ2-3, with 12 bases identical to TRBD2. Germline V gives CDR1 DFQATT, CDR2 SNEGSKA (reference sequence). V lost 5 bases, J lost 7 bases, and 7 bases stayed unmatched. The CDR3 extends over 14 amino acids. The DNA for the CDR3 is TGCAGTGCTTCACCGGGACTAGCGGGCTATACGCAGTATTTT. Translating gives CSASPGLAGYTQYF.

This clonotype showed up just a few times. This CDR3 is CASSFGGSVEKLFF. The DNA for the CDR3 is TGCGCCAGCAGCTTTGGTGGCTCGGTTGAAAAACTGTTTTTT. The chain recombines TRBV5-1 with TRBJ1-4; D uncertain. CDR1 and CDR2 from the germline V gene are SGHRS and YFSETQ. Trimming removed 2 bases from V and 7 bases from J, with 12 bases in between. The CDR3 has 14 amino acids.

This clonotype was detected ten times or more. The genes are TRBV12-3 or TRBV12-4 and TRBJ2-1; 7 nucleotides align to TRBD2. The CDR3 consists of 15 residues. Trimming took 2 bases from V and 8 from J; bases not matched to a gene: 9. The CDR3 loop reads CASSLWGEGRDEQFF. The CDR3 bases are TGTGCCAGCAGTTTATGGGGGGAGGGCCGGGATGAGCAGTTCTTC.

Comments on this clonotype: The germline gene is not matched at one end of the junction; a read error may be the cause. J is TRBJ1-1 and V is TRBV20-1; 8 nucleotides match TRBD1. CDR1 and CDR2 from the germline V gene are DFQATT and SNEGSKA (reference sequence). CDR3 length: 13 amino acids. The CDR3 bases are TGCAGTGCTCGAGACAGGGGGAACACTGAAGCTTTCTTT. The encoded protein is CSARDRGNTEAFF.

V gene TRBV28 combines with J gene TRBJ1-2, with 7 bases lining up with TRBD1. Germline loops: CDR1 MDHEN, CDR2 SYDVKM. This CDR3 comprises 14 residues. V shed 5 bases and J 2 bases; nucleotides not matched to a gene: 5. Here the CDR3 DNA reads TGTGCCAGCAGTACACGGGACAGAAACTATGGCTACACCTTC. This gives the protein CASSTRDRNYGYTF.

The chain is built from TRBV6-2 or TRBV6-3 and TRBJ2-2, with unresolved D. Germline CDR1 is MNHEY and CDR2 is SVGEGT. V lost 2 bases, J lost 6 bases, and 10 bases lay in between. The CDR3 is 14 residues long. The chain's CDR3 is CASSYTLRPGELFF. CDR3 DNA: TGTGCCAGCAGTTACACCCTGAGGCCCGGGGAGCTGTTTTTT.

This clonotype was counted a few times. The rearrangement links TRBV11-2 to TRBJ2-1; 7 nucleotides agree with TRBD2. CDR3 length: 15 amino acids. The germline CDR1 and CDR2 sequences are SGHAT and FQNNGV. Trimming took 5 bases from V and 3 from J; bases not matched to a gene: 7. The CDR3 protein is CASSARSGHYNEQFF. The CDR3 DNA is TGTGCCAGCAGCGCACGTAGCGGGCACTACAATGAGCAGTTCTTC.

V gene TRBV18 combines with J gene TRBJ2-7; D is unresolved. Per the germline V gene, CDR1 is KGHSH and CDR2 is LQKENI. CDR3 length: 14 residues. V gave up 0 bases and J gave up 0 bases, with 6 bases separating them. For the CDR3, the DNA is TGTGCCAGCTCACCACCTCCGTGCTCCTACGAGCAGTACTTC. It specifies CASSPPPCSYEQYF.

This clonotype was detected only a few times. The V and J genes are TRBV3-1 and TRBJ1-1, with a tentative D call TRBD1 (5 bases). Germline V gene lookup returns CDR1 LGHDT and CDR2 YNNKEL (reference sequence). V lost 3 bases, J lost 11 bases, and 13 bases lay in between. The CDR3 length is 12 residues. This chain's CDR3 is CASSQQEGSAFF. The CDR3 DNA reads as TGTGCCAGCAGCCAGCAGGAGGGGTCGGCTTTCTTT.

This clonotype occurred many times. V gene TRBV29-1 combines with J gene TRBJ1-3; no clear D gene. V was pared by 7 bases and J by 4 bases, with 14 bases between. In germline, CDR1 is SQVTM, CDR2 ANQGSEA. The CDR3 totals 13 residues. The CDR3 nucleotides read TGCAGCGCGCAGGAGCAGGCGGGAAACACCATATATTTT. Residues: CSAQEQAGNTIYF.

The V call is TRBV15, the J call TRBJ2-1; D uncertain. CDR3 length equals 14 residues. Germline lookup yields CDR1 LNHNV and CDR2 YYDKDF (reference sequence). Trimming took off 0 bases at V and 6 bases at J, with 9 bases between the two ends. This CDR3 reads CATSRDHPFNEQFF. The CDR3 nucleotides are TGTGCCACCAGCAGAGATCACCCATTCAATGAGCAGTTCTTC.

The chain is built from TRBV19 and TRBJ1-2; 7 bases map to TRBD1. The CDR3 runs to 14 residues. Trimming removed 8 bases from V and 0 bases from J; junction bases left unmatched: 6. Germline CDR1 is LNHDA and CDR2 is SQIVND (reference sequence). The CDR3 DNA follows: TGTGCCAGTTGTCCCGGGACAGCTAACTATGGCTACACCTTC. Its protein is CASCPGTANYGYTF.

This chain joins TRBV28 and TRBJ2-6, with D unclear. This CDR3 contains 12 residues. The germline V and J ends were trimmed by 8 bases and 0 bases, with 2 bases remaining between them. Germline lookup yields CDR1 MDHEN and CDR2 SYDVKM. The CDR3 is CASHSGANVLTF. CDR3 in DNA: TGTGCCAGCCACTCTGGGGCCAACGTCCTGACTTTC.

Worth noting for this clonotype: A junction end diverges from the germline sequence, so it may reflect a read error. This chain joins TRBV12-3 or TRBV12-4 and TRBJ2-7, with D perhaps matching TRBD2 (6 bases). The CDR3 extends over 15 amino acids. CDR3 in amino acids: CASRLGLGREVEQYF. The CDR3 DNA sequence: TGTGCCAGCAGGTTAGGGCTAGGGCGGGAAGTCGAGCAGTACTTC.

This rearrangement joins TRBV12-3 or TRBV12-4 to TRBJ2-5, with D tentatively TRBD2 (5 bases). CDR3 length: 14 residues. Trimming took off 5 bases at V and 5 bases at J, with 15 bases between the two ends. This CDR3 reads CASSPYTRGETQYF. CDR3 nucleotides: TGTGCCAGCAGTCCCTATACTAGAGGGGAGACCCAGTACTTC.

This chain uses TRBV5-1 with TRBJ2-1; 8 nucleotides agree with TRBD2. Germline CDR1 reads SGHRS; CDR2 reads YFSETQ. The CDR3 totals 16 residues. After removal of 0 bases from V and 4 bases from J, the junction contained 6 bases not matched to a gene. Written as DNA, the CDR3 is TGCGCCAGCAGCTTGGGTTTAGCGGGAAAATACAATGAGCAGTTCTTC. As protein: CASSLGLAGKYNEQFF. The variable domain in full, with the rest retrieved from reference TRBV5-1 and TRBJ2-1, is KAGVTQTPRYLIKTRGQQVTLSCSPISGHRSVSWYQQTPGQGLQFLFEYFSETQRNKGNFPGRFSGRQFSNSRSEMNVSTLELGDSALYLCASSLGLAGKYNEQFFGPGTRLTVL.

Only a few counts were recorded for this clonotype. The gene calls are TRBV7-2 and TRBJ2-1; D is unresolved. Trimming left V 5 bases short and J 5 bases short, with 10 bases between. This CDR3 spans 13 amino acids. Germline V gene sequence: CDR1 SGHTA, CDR2 FQGNSA. The CDR3 sequence: CASSRDPDNEQFF. For the CDR3, the DNA is TGTGCCAGCAGCCGTGACCCGGACAATGAGCAGTTCTTC.

The rearrangement links TRBV7-2 to TRBJ2-5; no definite D call. This CDR3 contains 12 residues. Looked up from germline, CDR1 is SGHTA and CDR2 is FQGNSA. V was pared by 4 bases and J by 7 bases, with 10 bases between. This CDR3 is CASSSSGGTQYF. The CDR3 nucleotides read TGTGCCAGCAGCTCTTCAGGCGGGACCCAGTACTTC.

About this clonotype: The CDR3 does not close with the conserved phenylalanine or tryptophan, likely indicating a read error. V usage is TRBV30 and J usage is TRBJ1-1; possibly TRBD1 for D (6 bases). Germline V lookup: CDR1 GTSNPN, CDR2 SVGIG (reference sequence). The V and J ends lost 3 bases and 6 bases respectively, with 17 bases between them. The CDR3 has 14 amino acids. The CDR3 here is CAWSETLGGAEAFL. CDR3 nucleotide sequence: TGTGCCTGGAGCGAAACCCTAGGGGGAGCTGAAGCTTTCCTT.

This clonotype was counted ten times or more. The rearrangement links TRBV12-3 or TRBV12-4 to TRBJ2-7, with 8 bases aligning to TRBD1. V was clipped by 3 bases and J by 4 bases; unmatched bases: 8. CDR3 length: 15 amino acids. The CDR3 bases are TGTGCCAGCAGTTTCCTCAGGGGGCACGGATACGAGCAGTACTTC. Translated, it gives CASSFLRGHGYEQYF.

The chain combines TRBV12-3 or TRBV12-4 with TRBJ2-5; 10 bases align to TRBD2. Trimming cost V 8 bases and J 0 bases; bases outside gene matches: 6. CDR3 length equals 15 residues. The CDR3 loop is CASGRTSGDQETQYF. CDR3 coding DNA: TGTGCCAGCGGACGGACTAGCGGAGACCAAGAGACCCAGTACTTC.

The sample holds one count of this clonotype. The chain uses TRBV9 and TRBJ1-1, with D perhaps matching TRBD1 (5 bases). V was shortened by 2 bases and J by 1 base, with 9 bases between the two germline ends. The CDR3 consists of 14 residues. Germline V CDR1 and CDR2: SGDLS, YYNGEE. This CDR3 is CASSVGGANTEAFF. CDR3 DNA: TGTGCCAGCAGCGTTGGGGGAGCGAACACTGAAGCTTTCTTT.

This clonotype has a handful of counts. The chain has TRBV5-5 and TRBJ2-7, with TRBD1 matching over 7 bases. Germline V gene data show CDR1 as SGHKS and CDR2 as YYEKEE (reference sequence). V lost 4 bases, J lost 0 bases, and 16 bases stayed unmatched. There are 18 residues in the CDR3. The CDR3 reads CASSKILRDRIISYEQYF. Here the CDR3 DNA reads TGTGCCAGCAGCAAGATTCTCCGGGACAGAATCATCTCCTACGAGCAGTACTTC.